A selection of T cell receptor beta chains follows, all from one sample in a study of blood T cell repertoires in COVID-19. The method was immunoSEQ multiplex PCR; TCRdb's version includes in-frame clones alone and lacks a portion of them. This sample carries around 82,000 clones, 85% of them seen once, and the ten largest clones take 8.5% to 10%. Sequencing was performed on peripheral blood. The receptors here all came from a man aged 50 or older with COVID-19, enrolled during active disease. The CDR3 runs from the conserved cysteine through the conserved F or W. D genes are given only for firm matches. Clone size appears in some rows only: once, few, many, or a class for an expanded clone.

>TRBV27|TRBJ2-2|TRBD2|many
TGTGCCAGCAGTTACAGCGGGAGCAACACCGGGGAGCTGTTTTTT
CASSYSGSNTGELFF
>TRBV2|TRBJ2-5|.|.
TGTGCCAGCAACGTACAGGGACAAGAGACCCAGTACTTC
CASNVQGQETQYF
>TRBV5-1|TRBJ2-7|TRBD1|.
TGCGCCAGCAGCCCCTTAGTAGGGGGCATGTCCGAGCAGTACTTC
CASSPLVGGMSEQYF
>TRBV3-1/TRBV3-2|TRBJ1-3|TRBD1|.
TGTGCCAGCAGTGGGACAGACTCTGGAAACACCATATATTTT
CASSGTDSGNTIYF
>TRBV29-1|TRBJ2-2|TRBD1|.
TGCAGCGCGGGACAGAGGAACACCGGGGAGCTGTTTTTT
CSAGQRNTGELFF
>TRBV7-9|TRBJ2-2|TRBD2|.
TGTGCCAGCAGCTTAATAGCGGGCACCGGGGAGCTGTTTTTT
CASSLIAGTGELFF
>TRBV7-9|TRBJ2-4|.|.
TGTGCCAGCAGCCCACGGGACTTTTTGTACATTCAGTACTTC
CASSPRDFLYIQYF
>TRBV28|TRBJ1-3|TRBD1|.
TGTGCCAGCAGTCCACCGGCAGGGGGGCACACCATATATTTT
CASSPPAGGHTIYF
>TRBV7-9|TRBJ2-3|TRBD1|.
TGTGCCAGCAGCCTAGGGGGACAGCGTTTAGGTACGCAGTATTTT
CASSLGGQRLGTQYF
>TRBV29-1|TRBJ1-2|.|.
TGCAGCGTTGAAGAACGGGCAGGGGACCTTAACTATGGCTACACCTTC
CSVEERAGDLNYGYTF
>TRBV12-3/TRBV12-4|TRBJ2-7|.|few
TGTGCCAGCAGTTTAGGCTACCGCTACGAGCAGTACTTC
CASSLGYRYEQYF
>TRBV7-3|TRBJ2-1|.|.
TGTGCCAGCAGCTTAAAGGGCCCCGGACTGACGGCAATTGAGCAGTTCTTC
CASSLKGPGLTAIEQFF
>TRBV9|TRBJ2-7|TRBD2|many
TGTGCCAGCAGCGTAGTGGGACTAGCGGGGCCCTACGAGCAGTACTTC
CASSVVGLAGPYEQYF
>TRBV2|TRBJ2-4|TRBD1|.
TGTGCCAGCAGTGAAGCCAGCAGGGGGCGATACCTAAACATTCAGTACTTC
CASSEASRGRYLNIQYF
>TRBV9|TRBJ2-2|.|.
TGTGCCAGCAGCGTAGGCGGTTTTAGTAACACCGGGGAGCTGTTTTTT
CASSVGGFSNTGELFF
>TRBV28|TRBJ2-2|.|.
TGTGCCAGCAGTTTATTTGGTTTAGGGGCGAGAACCGGGGAGCTGTTTTTT
CASSLFGLGARTGELFF
>TRBV6-6|TRBJ2-5|.|.
TGTGCCAGCAGTTACTCGCGGAGAGTCCAAGAGACCCAGTACTTC
CASSYSRRVQETQYF
>TRBV19|TRBJ1-3|.|few
TGTGCCTGCGGGGGAAGAAGGTCTGGAAACACCATATATTTT
CACGGRRSGNTIYF
>TRBV4-2|TRBJ2-2|TRBD2|.
TGTGCCAGCAGCCCTAGCGGGCGAGGCGGGAGGGCCGGCGGGGAGCTGTTTTTT
CASSPSGRGGRAGGELFF
>TRBV20-1|TRBJ1-1|TRBD1|.
TGCAGTGCCCGCCTGGACAGGGGTACTTTCTTT
CSARLDRGTFF
>TRBV27|TRBJ2-1|TRBD2|.
TGTGCCAGCAGTTTGGGTCTAGCGGGGTACAATGAGCAGTTCTTC
CASSLGLAGYNEQFF
>TRBV5-6|TRBJ2-1|TRBD2|.
TGTGCCAGCAGTTCTCTAGCGGAGAGCTCCTACAATGAGCAGTTCTTC
CASSSLAESSYNEQFF
>TRBV5-1|TRBJ2-1|.|.
TGCGCCAGCAGCAGAGGAACTCCCGGGACGCCCGGAGGGAATGAGCAGTTCTTC
CASSRGTPGTPGGNEQFF
>TRBV5-5|TRBJ2-3|.|.
TGTGCCAGCAGCTTGGGGGCCAGCGGAGGCACAGATACGCAGTATTTT
CASSLGASGGTDTQYF
>TRBV7-2|TRBJ1-2|TRBD1|.
TGTGCCAGCAGCCCGGGACAGCTCTATGGCTACACCTTC
CASSPGQLYGYTF
>TRBV30|TRBJ1-1|.|.
TGTGCCTGGAGTGTTCGCAGTGAAGCTTTCTTT
CAWSVRSEAFF
>TRBV2|TRBJ2-3|.|.
TGTGCCAGCAGTGATGTGGGGGCGAACACAGATACGCAGTATTTT
CASSDVGANTDTQYF
>TRBV21-1|TRBJ2-3|.|.
TGTGCCAGCATCCAGGGGCTGGATACGCAGTATTTT
CASIQGLDTQYF
>TRBV10-3|TRBJ2-3|.|.
TGTGCCATCAGTGAGAGAGAGGGCACAGATACGCAGTATTTT
CAISEREGTDTQYF
>TRBV10-2|TRBJ1-1|.|once
TGCGCCAGTTCAGGGAGGGCTGAAGCTTTCTTT
CASSGRAEAFF
>TRBV2|TRBJ2-3|TRBD2|.
TGTGCCAGCAGTCCCGGGACTAGAGGCACAGATACGCAGTATTTT
CASSPGTRGTDTQYF
>TRBV19|TRBJ1-3|TRBD1|.
TGTGCCAGTATCCAGGACAGGGCCTCCCGAAGGAACACCATATATTTT
CASIQDRASRRNTIYF
>TRBV3-1/TRBV3-2|TRBJ1-1|TRBD1|.
TGTGCCAGCAGCCTAAAGCCCGGGACAGGGCGAAGAGCTTTCTTT
CASSLKPGTGRRAFF
>TRBV19|TRBJ2-1|.|few
TGTGCCAGTAGTATTAGCAGGGGTGATGAGCAGTTCTTC
CASSISRGDEQFF
>TRBV5-1|TRBJ1-6|.|.
TGCGCCAGCAGCTTGGCCGAGAATAATTCACCCCTCCACTTT
CASSLAENNSPLHF
>TRBV4-1|TRBJ2-2|TRBD1|.
TGCGCCAGCAGCCAAGAGGGGGACAGGGGTTACTTCACCGGGGAGCTGTTTTTT
CASSQEGDRGYFTGELFF
>TRBV7-9|TRBJ2-7|TRBD2|.
TGTGCCAGCAGCTTAGCCAGAGGACTAGCGGGGGCCGAGACCTACGAGCAGTACTTC
CASSLARGLAGAETYEQYF
>TRBV10-1|TRBJ1-1|.|.
TGCGCCAGCAGTCCGCAGGGGAGGAACACTGAAGCTTTCTTT
CASSPQGRNTEAFF
>TRBV6-5|TRBJ1-1|.|.
TGTGCCAGCGGCAGGGGTAACACTGAAGCTTTCTTT
CASGRGNTEAFF
>TRBV6-5|TRBJ2-7|.|once
TGTGCCAGCATCTTAGCGGTCACTTCCCCCTACGAGCAGTACTTC
CASILAVTSPYEQYF
>TRBV29-1|TRBJ2-5|.|.
TGCAGCGCCTGGAGTTTCCAAGAGACCCAGTACTTC
CSAWSFQETQYF
>TRBV7-8|TRBJ1-5|.|.
TGTGCCAGCAGCTCCCACAGGGAATCGGGCAATCAGCCCCAGCATTTT
CASSSHRESGNQPQHF
>TRBV29-1|TRBJ2-1|TRBD2|once
TGCAGCGTTGAATGGTCGCGGGAGGGCCGGGATGAGCAGTTCTTC
CSVEWSREGRDEQFF
>TRBV2|TRBJ1-1|.|.
TGTGCCAGCAGTTGGGGGGGAGCGACTGAAGCTTTCTTT
CASSWGGATEAFF
>TRBV24-1|TRBJ2-1|TRBD1|few
TGTGCCACCAGTGATCCGGGACAGGGATCCTACAATGAGCAGTTCTTC
CATSDPGQGSYNEQFF
>TRBV24-1|TRBJ2-1|TRBD1|few
TGTGCCACCAGTGTTCCCGGACAGGGGAAACACAATGAGCAGTTCTTC
CATSVPGQGKHNEQFF
>TRBV7-2|TRBJ2-2|TRBD2|few
TGTGCCAGCAGCTTAGGACTAGCGGGCACCGGGGAGCTGTTTTTT
CASSLGLAGTGELFF
>TRBV19|TRBJ2-4|.|.
TGTGCCAGTAGTATGTCAGGGATCCGAAACATTCAGTACTTC
CASSMSGIRNIQYF
>TRBV6-5|TRBJ2-2|.|few
TGTGCCAGCAGTCGAGGTCTGGAGACCGGGGAGCTGTTTTTT
CASSRGLETGELFF
>TRBV7-2|TRBJ2-3|.|.
TGTGCCAGCAGTGGGCGTCATAACACAGATACGCAGTATTTT
CASSGRHNTDTQYF
>TRBV23-1|TRBJ2-4|.|.
TGCGCCAGCAGTCAATCCTTGGACAACGCTCTAGCCAAAAACATTCAGTACTTC
CASSQSLDNALAKNIQYF
>TRBV28|TRBJ2-1|TRBD2|.
TGTGCCAGCAGCTCGGGACTAGAAGAGTTCTTC
CASSSGLEEFF
>TRBV4-2|TRBJ1-5|.|.
TGTGCCAGCAGCCAAGATGTGGAGGGCGGTCAGCCCCAGCATTTT
CASSQDVEGGQPQHF
>TRBV6-5|TRBJ2-5|.|.
TGTGCCAGCAGTTACTCCTTAACTAGCCAGGCGGAGACCCAGTACTTC
CASSYSLTSQAETQYF
>TRBV7-9|TRBJ2-1|TRBD2|.
TGTGCCAGCACCTCTCGAGGAGCGGGAGACCTCGATGAGCAGTTCTTC
CASTSRGAGDLDEQFF
>TRBV9|TRBJ1-1|.|.
TGTGCCAGCAGCGTCTTAGACAGTATGAACACTGAAGCTTTCTTT
CASSVLDSMNTEAFF
>TRBV3-1/TRBV3-2|TRBJ1-5|.|.
TGTGCCAGCAGCCAAGACAGGGTGACTCAGCCCCAGCATTTT
CASSQDRVTQPQHF
>TRBV28|TRBJ2-3|.|.
TGTGCCAGCCTAGAGGGAGGAGCGTCAGATACGCAGTATTTT
CASLEGGASDTQYF
>TRBV27|TRBJ2-3|.|.
TGTGCCAGCTCTAGGAGGGGGCGGGCAGATACGCAGTATTTT
CASSRRGRADTQYF